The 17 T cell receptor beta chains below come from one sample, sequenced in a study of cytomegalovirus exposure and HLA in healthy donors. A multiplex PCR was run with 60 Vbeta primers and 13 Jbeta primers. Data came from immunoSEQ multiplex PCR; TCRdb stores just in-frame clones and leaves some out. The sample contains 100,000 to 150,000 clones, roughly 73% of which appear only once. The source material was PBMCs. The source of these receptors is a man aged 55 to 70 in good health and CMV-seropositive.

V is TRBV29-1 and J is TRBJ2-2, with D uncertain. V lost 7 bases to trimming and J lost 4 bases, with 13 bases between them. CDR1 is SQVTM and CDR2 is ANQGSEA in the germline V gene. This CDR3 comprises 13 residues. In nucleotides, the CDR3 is TGCAGCGGTGCATCCCAGGCCACCGGGGAGCTGTTTTTT. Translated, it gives CSGASQATGELFF.

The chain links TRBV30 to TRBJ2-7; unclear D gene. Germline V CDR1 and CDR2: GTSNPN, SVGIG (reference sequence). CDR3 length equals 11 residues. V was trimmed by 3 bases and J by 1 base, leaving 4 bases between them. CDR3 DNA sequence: TGTGCCTGGAGCTCTTCCTACGAGCAGTACTTC. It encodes CAWSSSYEQYF.

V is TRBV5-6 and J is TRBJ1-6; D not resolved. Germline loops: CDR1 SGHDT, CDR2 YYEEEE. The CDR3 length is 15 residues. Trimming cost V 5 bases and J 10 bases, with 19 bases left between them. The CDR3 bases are TGTGCCAGCAGTCTGATCGGACTGGGAGGGTCACCCCTCCACTTT. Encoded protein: CASSLIGLGGSPLHF.

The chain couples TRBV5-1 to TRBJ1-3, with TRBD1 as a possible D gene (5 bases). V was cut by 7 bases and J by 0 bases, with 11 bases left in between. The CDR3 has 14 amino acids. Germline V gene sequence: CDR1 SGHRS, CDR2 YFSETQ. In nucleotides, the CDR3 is TGCGCCAGCGCAACAGGACCCTCTGGAAACACCATATATTTT. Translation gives CASATGPSGNTIYF.

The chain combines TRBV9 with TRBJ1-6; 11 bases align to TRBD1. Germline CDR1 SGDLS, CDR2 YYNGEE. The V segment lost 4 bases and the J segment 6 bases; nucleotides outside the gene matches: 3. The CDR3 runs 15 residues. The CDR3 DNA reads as TGTGCCAGCAGCACCGGACAGGGGGCTAATTCACCCCTCCACTTT. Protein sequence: CASSTGQGANSPLHF.

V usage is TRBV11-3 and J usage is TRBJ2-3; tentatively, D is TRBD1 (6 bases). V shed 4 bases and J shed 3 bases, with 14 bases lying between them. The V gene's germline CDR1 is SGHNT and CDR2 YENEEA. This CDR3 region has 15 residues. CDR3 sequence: CASSCQGFETDTQYF. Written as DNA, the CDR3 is TGTGCCAGCAGCTGCCAGGGGTTCGAAACAGATACGCAGTATTTT.

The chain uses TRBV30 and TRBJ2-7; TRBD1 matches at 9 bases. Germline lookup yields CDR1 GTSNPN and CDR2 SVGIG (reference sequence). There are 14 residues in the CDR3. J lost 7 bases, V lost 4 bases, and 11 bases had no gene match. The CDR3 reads CAWTSWTGEGEQYF. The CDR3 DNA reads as TGTGCCTGGACTTCCTGGACAGGGGAAGGGGAGCAGTACTTC.

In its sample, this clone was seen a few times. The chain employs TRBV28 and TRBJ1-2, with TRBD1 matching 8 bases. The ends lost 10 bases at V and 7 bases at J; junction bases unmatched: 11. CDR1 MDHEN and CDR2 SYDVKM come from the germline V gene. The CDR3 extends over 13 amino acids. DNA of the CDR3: TGTGCCACGACGACAGGGGATTATGGTGGCTACACCTTC. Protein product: CATTTGDYGGYTF.

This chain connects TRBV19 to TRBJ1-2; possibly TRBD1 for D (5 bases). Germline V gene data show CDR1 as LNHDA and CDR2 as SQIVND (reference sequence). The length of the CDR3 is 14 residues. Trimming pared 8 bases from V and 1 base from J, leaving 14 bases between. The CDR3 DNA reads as TGTGCCAGTGGGAGGGACGAGAATAACTATGGCTACACCTTC. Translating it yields CASGRDENNYGYTF.

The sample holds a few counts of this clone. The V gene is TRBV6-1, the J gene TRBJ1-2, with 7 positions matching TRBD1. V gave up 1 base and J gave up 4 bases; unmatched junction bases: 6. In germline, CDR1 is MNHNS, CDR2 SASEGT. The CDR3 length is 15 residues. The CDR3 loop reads CASSEGDTGVYGYTF. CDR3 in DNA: TGTGCCAGCAGTGAAGGGGACACAGGGGTCTATGGCTACACCTTC.

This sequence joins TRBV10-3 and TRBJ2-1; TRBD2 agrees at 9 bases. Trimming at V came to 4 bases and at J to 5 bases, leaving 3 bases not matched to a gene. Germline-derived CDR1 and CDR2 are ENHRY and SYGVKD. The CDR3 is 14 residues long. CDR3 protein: CAISVAGANNEQFF. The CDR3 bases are TGTGCCATCAGTGTAGCGGGGGCAAACAATGAGCAGTTCTTC.

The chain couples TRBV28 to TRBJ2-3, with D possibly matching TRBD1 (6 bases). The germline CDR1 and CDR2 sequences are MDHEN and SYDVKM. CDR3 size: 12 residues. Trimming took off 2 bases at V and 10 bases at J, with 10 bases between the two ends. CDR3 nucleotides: TGTGCCAGCAGTTTAACAGGGAGTGCGCAGTATTTT. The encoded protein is CASSLTGSAQYF. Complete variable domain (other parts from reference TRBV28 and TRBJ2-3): DVKVTQSSRYLVKRTGEKVFLECVQDMDHENMFWYRQDPGLGLRLIYFSYDVKMKEKGDIPEGYSVSREKKERFSLILESASTNQTSMYLCASSLTGSAQYFGPGTRLTVL.

The DNA of the CDR3 is TGTGCCAGCAGTCTGACAGGGGACTCCTACAATGAGCAGTTCTTC. This translates into CASSLTGDSYNEQFF. V and J are TRBV27 and TRBJ2-1; 8 bases line up with TRBD1. Trimming at V came to 5 bases and at J to 0 bases, leaving 3 bases not matched to a gene. Germline-derived CDR1 and CDR2 are MNHEY and SMNVEV (reference sequence). CDR3 length equals 15 residues.

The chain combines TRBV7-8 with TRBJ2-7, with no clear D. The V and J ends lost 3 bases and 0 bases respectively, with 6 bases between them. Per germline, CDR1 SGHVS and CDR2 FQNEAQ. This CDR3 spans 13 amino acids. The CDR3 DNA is TGTGCCAGCAGCTTTCTCCCCTCCTACGAGCAGTACTTC. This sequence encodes CASSFLPSYEQYF.

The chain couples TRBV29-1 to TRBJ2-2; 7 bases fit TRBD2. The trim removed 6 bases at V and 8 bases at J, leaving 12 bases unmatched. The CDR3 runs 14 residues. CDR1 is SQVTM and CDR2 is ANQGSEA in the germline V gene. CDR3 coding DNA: TGCAGCGTCAGAGCGGGGACCCTCGAGGGGGAGCTGTTTTTT. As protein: CSVRAGTLEGELFF.

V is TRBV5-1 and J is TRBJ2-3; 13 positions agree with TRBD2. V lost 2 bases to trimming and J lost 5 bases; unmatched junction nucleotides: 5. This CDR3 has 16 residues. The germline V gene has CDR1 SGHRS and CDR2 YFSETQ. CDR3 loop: CASSFTSGGAGDTQYF. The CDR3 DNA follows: TGCGCCAGCAGCTTCACTAGCGGGGGGGCTGGAGATACGCAGTATTTT.

CDR3 protein: CASRASGGGSYEQYF. The CDR3 nucleotides are TGTGCCAGCAGAGCTAGCGGGGGAGGATCCTACGAGCAGTACTTC. The chain uses TRBV7-9 and TRBJ2-7; 10 positions match TRBD2. This CDR3 is built from 15 residues. With 6 bases clipped from V and 1 base from J, the junction kept 6 bases outside the gene matches. Germline V gene lookup returns CDR1 SEHNR and CDR2 FQNEAQ (reference sequence).